The rows below give T cell receptor beta chains drawn from one sample of a study of a mutant IDH1 vaccine in newly diagnosed glioma. The method was immunoSEQ multiplex PCR; TCRdb's version includes in-frame clones alone and lacks a portion of them. The top ten clones hold over 7.5% of a sample with around 37,000 clones, 78% of them seen once. The input for sequencing was PBMCs, taken from a glioma patient treated with radiotherapy, temozolomide or both. All receptors derive from a man between 40 and 49 years old with glioma. Some clones in this sample may be carry-over from other donors' samples. CDR3s include the opening cysteine and the closing phenylalanine or tryptophan. D genes are given only for firm matches. Clone size appears in some rows only: once, few, many, or a class for an expanded clone.

d_gene,v_gene,j_gene,abundance,CDR3aa,CDR3nt
TRBD1,TRBV9,TRBJ1-2,NA,CASSVGTGSVQGYTF,TGTGCCAGCAGCGTAGGGACAGGGTCAGTCCAGGGCTACACCTTC
NA,TRBV5-1,TRBJ1-2,few,CASSLSPSLNYGYTF,TGCGCCAGCAGCTTGTCCCCCAGTTTAAACTATGGCTACACCTTC
TRBD1,TRBV19,TRBJ2-3,NA,CASYKTGFSDTQYF,TGTGCCAGCTATAAGACAGGGTTTTCAGATACGCAGTATTTT
NA,TRBV5-5,TRBJ2-5,once,CASSPQGRNQETQYF,TGTGCCAGCAGCCCCCAGGGACGGAACCAAGAGACCCAGTACTTC
NA,TRBV30,TRBJ2-3,NA,CAWSALAPDTQYF,TGTGCCTGGAGTGCCCTAGCACCGGATACGCAGTATTTT
NA,TRBV21-1,TRBJ1-5,once,CASTVDRARPQHF,TGTGCCAGCACCGTGGACAGGGCACGGCCCCAGCATTTT
NA,TRBV5-1,TRBJ1-2,NA,CASSLSVSGYDGYTF,TGCGCCAGCAGCTTGAGCGTTAGCGGGTATGATGGCTACACCTTC
NA,TRBV30,TRBJ1-2,NA,CAWSADSGGYTF,TGTGCCTGGAGTGCGGACAGTGGTGGCTACACCTTC
NA,TRBV5-1,TRBJ2-3,NA,CASSLVGRGTDTQYF,TGCGCCAGCAGCTTGGTCGGCAGGGGTACAGATACGCAGTATTTT
NA,TRBV18,TRBJ2-7,few,CASSPGQVNSYEQYF,TGTGCCAGCTCACCAGGGCAGGTTAACTCCTACGAGCAGTACTTC
NA,TRBV7-2,TRBJ2-3,NA,CASSRGGRTDTQYF,TGTGCCAGCAGCAGGGGCGGTAGGACAGATACGCAGTATTTT
TRBD1,TRBV19,TRBJ1-5,NA,CASSKDRGYQPQHF,TGTGCCAGTAGCAAAGACAGGGGCTATCAGCCCCAGCATTTT
NA,TRBV29-1,TRBJ1-1,few,CSVGTVNTEAFF,TGCAGCGTTGGAACGGTGAACACTGAAGCTTTCTTT
TRBD1,TRBV7-7,TRBJ2-5,NA,CASSSSGTGFQETQYF,TGTGCTAGCAGCTCATCCGGGACAGGTTTTCAAGAGACCCAGTACTTC
TRBD1,TRBV4-3,TRBJ1-1,NA,CASSQLGQGGTEAFF,TGCGCCAGCAGCCAACTTGGACAGGGAGGCACTGAAGCTTTCTTT
NA,TRBV10-3,TRBJ1-2,NA,CAISEGEGVVGYTF,TGTGCCATCAGTGAAGGAGAGGGGGTAGTTGGCTACACCTTC
NA,TRBV9,TRBJ1-4,NA,CASSEQINEKLFF,TGTGCCAGCAGCGAACAGATAAATGAAAAACTGTTTTTT
TRBD1,TRBV15,TRBJ1-1,once,CATSGDRDRNTEAFF,TGTGCCACCAGCGGAGACAGGGATAGGAACACTGAAGCTTTCTTT
TRBD1,TRBV28,TRBJ2-7,NA,CASCTVYGDRGRYEQYF,TGTGCCAGCTGTACCGTTTACGGGGACAGGGGACGCTACGAGCAGTACTTC
TRBD1,TRBV9,TRBJ1-6,NA,CASSAQGGLEYSPLHF,TGTGCCAGCAGCGCACAGGGGGGGCTTGAGTATTCACCCCTCCACTTT
NA,TRBV30,TRBJ1-2,NA,CAGGRGYGYTF,TGTGCCGGGGGCCGCGGATATGGCTACACCTTC
TRBD1,TRBV4-1,TRBJ2-3,NA,CASSRRQGKGTDTQYF,TGCGCCAGCAGCCGTAGACAGGGAAAGGGCACAGATACGCAGTATTTT
TRBD1,TRBV10-3,TRBJ2-7,NA,CAIRTDREPREQYF,TGTGCCATCAGGACGGACAGGGAGCCTCGAGAGCAGTACTTC
TRBD2,TRBV27,TRBJ2-1,NA,CASSSLTSGGANEQFF,TGTGCCAGCAGTTCCCTGACTAGCGGGGGGGCCAATGAGCAGTTCTTC
NA,TRBV7-6,TRBJ1-2,NA,CASSLGGNYGYTF,TGTGCCAGCAGCTTGGGGGGGAACTATGGCTACACCTTC
NA,TRBV7-9,TRBJ2-3,NA,CASTLATDTQYF,TGTGCCAGCACCCTGGCAACAGATACGCAGTATTTT
NA,TRBV18,TRBJ2-5,once,CASSRGLQETQYF,TGTGCCAGCTCACGGGGGTTGCAGGAGACCCAGTACTTC
TRBD1,TRBV29-1,TRBJ1-1,NA,CSVFFMDRGFSEAFF,TGCAGCGTCTTTTTTATGGACAGGGGATTCTCTGAAGCTTTCTTT
NA,TRBV15,TRBJ2-1,once,CATSRVDSGHNEQFF,TGTGCCACCAGCAGAGTGGACAGCGGACACAATGAGCAGTTCTTC
NA,TRBV6-1,TRBJ1-1,once,CASSGQTNTEAFF,TGTGCCAGCAGTGGACAAACGAACACTGAAGCTTTCTTT
NA,TRBV27,TRBJ1-6,NA,CASSLLGGENSPLHF,TGTGCCAGCAGTTTATTGGGCGGGGAAAATTCACCCCTCCACTTT
TRBD1,TRBV19,TRBJ1-1,NA,CASSMPGQPSGTEAFF,TGTGCCAGTAGTATGCCGGGACAGCCTTCAGGCACTGAAGCTTTCTTT
NA,TRBV6-5,TRBJ1-1,NA,CASFWGGVNTEAFF,TGTGCCAGCTTTTGGGGGGGCGTGAACACTGAAGCTTTCTTT
TRBD2,TRBV14,TRBJ2-1,NA,CASSPLYSGGYNEQFF,TGTGCCAGCAGCCCACTATATAGCGGGGGGTACAATGAGCAGTTCTTC
TRBD2,TRBV14,TRBJ2-5,NA,CASSQDHGEGETQYF,TGTGCCAGCAGCCAAGATCACGGGGAGGGAGAGACCCAGTACTTC
NA,TRBV18,TRBJ2-5,NA,CASSPGLNGETQYF,TGTGCCAGCTCACCAGGATTAAATGGAGAGACCCAGTACTTC
NA,TRBV2,TRBJ2-7,NA,CASSVRESGRGEQYF,TGTGCCAGCAGTGTAAGGGAATCGGGAAGGGGCGAGCAGTACTTC
NA,TRBV18,TRBJ2-7,NA,CASSPPTGGSSYEQYF,TGTGCCAGCTCACCACCGACCGGGGGAAGCTCCTACGAGCAGTACTTC
NA,TRBV12-5,TRBJ2-7,once,CASGLTASYEQYF,TGTGCTAGTGGGCTGACAGCTTCCTACGAGCAGTACTTC